Listed below are T cell receptor beta chains from one sample, sequenced in a study of control samples from healthy donors and cancer patients. Here immunoSEQ multiplex PCR was the method, and the copy in TCRdb shows in-frame clones only, minus some. Of 160,000 or so clones in the sample, roughly 92% were seen once. Sequencing was performed on blood. These receptors were collected from a man between 50 and 59 years old in good health. Both conserved end residues are part of each CDR3. The D gene is left open where the match is weak. Expanded clones get a size class; other rows say once, few or many, or leave the size out.

j_gene: TRBJ2-1
abundance: NA
d_gene: TRBD1
v_gene: TRBV3-1/TRBV3-2
CDR3nt: TGTGCCAGCAGCCTTCTAGGACAGGGGCACAATGAGCAGTTCTTC
CDR3aa: CASSLLGQGHNEQFF

j_gene: TRBJ1-2
abundance: NA
d_gene: TRBD1
v_gene: TRBV6-1
CDR3nt: TGTGCCAGCAGTGAAGAGCGGGTCAGGGGGCGAAGTAACTATGGCTACACCTTC
CDR3aa: CASSEERVRGRSNYGYTF

j_gene: TRBJ2-1
abundance: NA
d_gene: TRBD2
v_gene: TRBV6-4
CDR3nt: TGTGCCAGCAGTCCTAGCGGGACCCAGATCCGGCAGTTCTTC
CDR3aa: CASSPSGTQIRQFF

j_gene: TRBJ2-1
abundance: NA
d_gene: NA
v_gene: TRBV28
CDR3nt: TGTGCCAGCAGACAGTTATACAATGAGCAGTTCTTC
CDR3aa: CASRQLYNEQFF

j_gene: TRBJ1-2
abundance: NA
d_gene: TRBD1
v_gene: TRBV28
CDR3nt: TGTGCCAGCAGGACAGGGGGACCTGCTAACTATGGCTACACCTTC
CDR3aa: CASRTGGPANYGYTF

j_gene: TRBJ2-5
abundance: NA
d_gene: TRBD2
v_gene: TRBV6-5
CDR3nt: TGTGCCAGCACCCCCCCCACGGGAGGGAGAGAGACCCAGTACTTC
CDR3aa: CASTPPTGGRETQYF

j_gene: TRBJ1-3
abundance: NA
d_gene: NA
v_gene: TRBV12-3/TRBV12-4
CDR3nt: TGTGCCAGCAGTTTAAACAGTGGAAACACCATATATTTT
CDR3aa: CASSLNSGNTIYF

j_gene: TRBJ2-7
abundance: NA
d_gene: TRBD2
v_gene: TRBV28
CDR3nt: TGTGCCAGCAGTTTCGCCGGGACTAGCGACGAGCAGTACTTC
CDR3aa: CASSFAGTSDEQYF

j_gene: TRBJ2-5
abundance: NA
d_gene: TRBD1
v_gene: TRBV11-2
CDR3nt: TGTGCCAGCAGCTTATCCTTGAGACAGGGTTCCCCTGGCCGTGAGACCCAGTACTTC
CDR3aa: CASSLSLRQGSPGRETQYF

j_gene: TRBJ2-7
abundance: NA
d_gene: TRBD1
v_gene: TRBV11-1
CDR3nt: TGTGCCAGCAGCCGGGTAGGGGACAGGGGGCGTCGGGAGCAGTACTTC
CDR3aa: CASSRVGDRGRREQYF

j_gene: TRBJ2-5
abundance: NA
d_gene: NA
v_gene: TRBV12-5
CDR3nt: TGTGCTAGTGGTTTAGGCGGAGAGACCCAGTACTTC
CDR3aa: CASGLGGETQYF

j_gene: TRBJ1-5
abundance: NA
d_gene: NA
v_gene: TRBV28
CDR3nt: TGTGCCAGCAGTATCCCATCTAGGGGACCACAGCATTTT
CDR3aa: CASSIPSRGPQHF

j_gene: TRBJ2-6
abundance: NA
d_gene: NA
v_gene: TRBV9
CDR3nt: TGTGCCAGCAGCCCCGGAGGAGCAGGGGCCAACGTCCTGACTTTC
CDR3aa: CASSPGGAGANVLTF

j_gene: TRBJ1-1
abundance: NA
d_gene: TRBD1
v_gene: TRBV14
CDR3nt: TGTGCCAGCAGCCAAGTAAGGACAGGGGGACCTGAAGCTTTCTTT
CDR3aa: CASSQVRTGGPEAFF

j_gene: TRBJ2-7
abundance: NA
d_gene: TRBD2
v_gene: TRBV6-2/TRBV6-3
CDR3nt: TGTGCCAGCAGTTCCCTAGCGGGAGTCTACGAGCAGTACTTC
CDR3aa: CASSSLAGVYEQYF

j_gene: TRBJ1-1
abundance: NA
d_gene: NA
v_gene: TRBV27
CDR3nt: TGTGCCAGCAGTCGCAGGAACACTGAAGCTTTCTTT
CDR3aa: CASSRRNTEAFF

j_gene: TRBJ1-5
abundance: few
d_gene: NA
v_gene: TRBV2
CDR3nt: TGTGCCAGCAGACAGGAGTCCCATAGCAATCAGCCCCAGCATTTT
CDR3aa: CASRQESHSNQPQHF

j_gene: TRBJ1-1
abundance: NA
d_gene: NA
v_gene: TRBV19
CDR3nt: TGTGCCAGTAGCCATCTGGGGGGGCTCAACACTGAAGCTTTCTTT
CDR3aa: CASSHLGGLNTEAFF

j_gene: TRBJ2-7
abundance: few
d_gene: TRBD1
v_gene: TRBV28
CDR3nt: TGTGCCAGCAGTACCTCTTTGGGACAGGGTTACTACGAGCAGTACTTC
CDR3aa: CASSTSLGQGYYEQYF

j_gene: TRBJ2-3
abundance: NA
d_gene: TRBD2
v_gene: TRBV9
CDR3nt: TGTGCCAGCAGCGTAGTCGGTAGCGGGAGCCCTAAAGATACGCAGTATTTT
CDR3aa: CASSVVGSGSPKDTQYF

j_gene: TRBJ1-1
abundance: NA
d_gene: NA
v_gene: TRBV12-3/TRBV12-4
CDR3nt: TGTGCCAGCAGTTTATTCGTAAACACTGAAGCTTTCTTT
CDR3aa: CASSLFVNTEAFF

j_gene: TRBJ1-1
abundance: once
d_gene: NA
v_gene: TRBV5-8
CDR3nt: TGTGCCAGCAGCTCCAAGGGGAACACTGAAGCTTTCTTT
CDR3aa: CASSSKGNTEAFF

j_gene: TRBJ2-1
abundance: NA
d_gene: TRBD2
v_gene: TRBV29-1
CDR3nt: TGCAGCGTTGAACGGCTAGCGGTGAACAATGAGCAGTTCTTC
CDR3aa: CSVERLAVNNEQFF

j_gene: TRBJ2-1
abundance: NA
d_gene: NA
v_gene: TRBV6-5
CDR3nt: TGTGCCAGCAGGGGGGGGACAGCGTACAATGAGCAGTTCTTC
CDR3aa: CASRGGTAYNEQFF

j_gene: TRBJ2-3
abundance: NA
d_gene: TRBD2
v_gene: TRBV9
CDR3nt: TGTGCCAGCAGCGCTAGCGGGAGGACAGATACGCAGTATTTT
CDR3aa: CASSASGRTDTQYF

j_gene: TRBJ2-5
abundance: NA
d_gene: NA
v_gene: TRBV7-6
CDR3nt: TGTGCCAGCGTACTGACCGGGACAAACCAAGAGACCCAGTACTTC
CDR3aa: CASVLTGTNQETQYF

j_gene: TRBJ1-5
abundance: NA
d_gene: TRBD1
v_gene: TRBV24-1
CDR3nt: TGTGCCACCACCTTCCGGGACAGGGGGTTGGAAGGCAATCAGCCCCAGCATTTT
CDR3aa: CATTFRDRGLEGNQPQHF

j_gene: TRBJ2-7
abundance: NA
d_gene: TRBD2
v_gene: TRBV7-8
CDR3nt: TGTGCCAGCATCCCGACTAGCGGTGCCTACGAGCAGTACTTC
CDR3aa: CASIPTSGAYEQYF

j_gene: TRBJ1-2
abundance: NA
d_gene: NA
v_gene: TRBV19
CDR3nt: TGTGCCAGTAGTCCACAGATAACCTATGGCTACACCTTC
CDR3aa: CASSPQITYGYTF

j_gene: TRBJ2-7
abundance: NA
d_gene: TRBD2
v_gene: TRBV10-3
CDR3nt: TGTGCCATCAGATACGGGACTAGCGGGAGGGCCAAGTTTGAAGAGCAGTACTTC
CDR3aa: CAIRYGTSGRAKFEEQYF